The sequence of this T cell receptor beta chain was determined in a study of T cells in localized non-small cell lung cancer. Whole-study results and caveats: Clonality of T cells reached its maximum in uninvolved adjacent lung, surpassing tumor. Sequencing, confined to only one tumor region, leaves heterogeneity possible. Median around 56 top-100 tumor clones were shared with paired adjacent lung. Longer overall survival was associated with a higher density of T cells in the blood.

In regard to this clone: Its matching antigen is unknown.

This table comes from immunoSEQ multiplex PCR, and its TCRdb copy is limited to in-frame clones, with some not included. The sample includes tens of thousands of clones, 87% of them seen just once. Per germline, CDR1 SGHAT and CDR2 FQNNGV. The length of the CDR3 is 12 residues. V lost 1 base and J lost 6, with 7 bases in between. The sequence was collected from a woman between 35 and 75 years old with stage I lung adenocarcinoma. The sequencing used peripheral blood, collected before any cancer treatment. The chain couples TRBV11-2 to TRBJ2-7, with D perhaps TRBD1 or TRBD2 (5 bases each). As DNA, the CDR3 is TGTGCCAGCAGCTTAGCAGGGAGCGAGCAGTACTTC. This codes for CASSLAGSEQYF.